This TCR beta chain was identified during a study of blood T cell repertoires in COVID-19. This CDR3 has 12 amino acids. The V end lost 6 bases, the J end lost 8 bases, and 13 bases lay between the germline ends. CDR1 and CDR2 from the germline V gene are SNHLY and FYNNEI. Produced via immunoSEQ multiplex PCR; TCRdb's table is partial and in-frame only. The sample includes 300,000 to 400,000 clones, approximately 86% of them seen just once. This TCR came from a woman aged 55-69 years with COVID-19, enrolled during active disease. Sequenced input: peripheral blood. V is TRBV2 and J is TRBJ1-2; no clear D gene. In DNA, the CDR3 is TGTGCCAGCAGCGGGATAGGGAGAGGCTACACCTTC. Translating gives CASSGIGRGYTF.